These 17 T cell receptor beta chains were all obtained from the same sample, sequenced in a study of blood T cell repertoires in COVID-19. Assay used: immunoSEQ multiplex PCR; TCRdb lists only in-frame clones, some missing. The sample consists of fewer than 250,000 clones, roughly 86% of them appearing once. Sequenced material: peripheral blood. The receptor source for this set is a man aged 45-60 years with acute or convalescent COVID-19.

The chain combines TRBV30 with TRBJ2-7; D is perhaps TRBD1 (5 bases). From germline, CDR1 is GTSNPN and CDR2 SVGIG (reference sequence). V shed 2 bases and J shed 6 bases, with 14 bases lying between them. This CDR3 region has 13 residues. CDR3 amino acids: CAWSWKGLGEQYF. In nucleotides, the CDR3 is TGTGCCTGGAGTTGGAAGGGGTTAGGCGAGCAGTACTTC.

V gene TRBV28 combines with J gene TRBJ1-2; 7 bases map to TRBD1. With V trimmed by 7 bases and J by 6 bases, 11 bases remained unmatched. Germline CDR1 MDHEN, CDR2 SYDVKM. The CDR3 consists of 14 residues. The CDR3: CASTSGGLRHGYTF. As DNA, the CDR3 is TGTGCCAGCACTTCAGGGGGTCTAAGACATGGCTACACCTTC.

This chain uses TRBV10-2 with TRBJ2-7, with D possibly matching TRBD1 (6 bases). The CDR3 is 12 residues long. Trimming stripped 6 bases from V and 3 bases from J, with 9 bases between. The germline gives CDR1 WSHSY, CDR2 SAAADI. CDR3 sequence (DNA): TGCGCCAGCAGGGACAGTTACTACGAGCAGTACTTC. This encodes CASRDSYYEQYF.

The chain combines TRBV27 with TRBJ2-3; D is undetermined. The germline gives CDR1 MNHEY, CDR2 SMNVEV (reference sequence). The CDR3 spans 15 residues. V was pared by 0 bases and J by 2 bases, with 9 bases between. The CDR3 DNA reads TGTGCCAGCAGTTTATCGCTGCCCTACACAGATACGCAGTATTTT. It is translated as CASSLSLPYTDTQYF.

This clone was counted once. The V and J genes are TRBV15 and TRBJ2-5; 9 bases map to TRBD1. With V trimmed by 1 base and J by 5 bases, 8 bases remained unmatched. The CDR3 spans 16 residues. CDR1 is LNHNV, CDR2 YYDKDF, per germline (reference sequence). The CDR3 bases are TGTGCCACCAGCAGAGCCCCGGGACAGGGAGCGGAGACCCAGTACTTC. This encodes CATSRAPGQGAETQYF.

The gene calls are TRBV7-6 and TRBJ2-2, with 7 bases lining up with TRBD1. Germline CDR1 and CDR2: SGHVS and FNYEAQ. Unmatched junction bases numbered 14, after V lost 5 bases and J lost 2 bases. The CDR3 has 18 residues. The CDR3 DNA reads TGTGCCAGCAGCCTGATAGCTGCCGGGACAGATAACACCGGGGAGCTGTTTTTT. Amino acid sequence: CASSLIAAGTDNTGELFF.

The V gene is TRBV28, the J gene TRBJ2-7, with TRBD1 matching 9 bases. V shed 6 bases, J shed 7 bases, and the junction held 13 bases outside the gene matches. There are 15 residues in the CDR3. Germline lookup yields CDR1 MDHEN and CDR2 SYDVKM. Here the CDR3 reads CASRNRDRDAGEQYF. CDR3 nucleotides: TGTGCCAGCAGGAATCGGGACAGGGATGCTGGGGAGCAGTACTTC.

CDR3 coding DNA: TGTGCCAGCAGCTTGAACCCGGGGCAGGGGGCGGGGGAGCAGTACTTC. As protein: CASSLNPGQGAGEQYF. This chain connects TRBV7-8 to TRBJ2-7; 8 bases fit TRBD1. The CDR3 has 16 amino acids. Germline CDR1 and CDR2: SGHVS and FQNEAQ. The ends lost 3 bases at V and 7 bases at J; junction bases unmatched: 14.

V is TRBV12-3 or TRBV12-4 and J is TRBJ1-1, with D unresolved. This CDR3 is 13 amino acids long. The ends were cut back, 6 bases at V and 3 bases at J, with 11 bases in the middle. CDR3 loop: CASSRGSDTEAFF. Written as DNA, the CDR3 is TGTGCCAGCAGCCGAGGGTCGGACACTGAAGCTTTCTTT.

This CDR3 is CASSYHTGGVNEKLFF. DNA for the CDR3: TGTGCCAGCAGCTACCACACAGGGGGCGTTAATGAAAAACTGTTTTTT. The chain joins TRBV5-6 to TRBJ1-4; 9 nucleotides match TRBD1. Germline V CDR1 and CDR2: SGHDT, YYEEEE. The CDR3 extends over 16 amino acids. Trimming cost V 3 bases and J 4 bases; bases outside gene matches: 7. Looking up the rest from reference TRBV5-6 and TRBJ1-4 gives the full variable domain: DAGVTQSPTHLIKTRGQQVTLRCSPKSGHDTVSWYQQALGQGPQFIFQYYEEEERQRGNFPDRFSGHQFPNYSSELNVNALLLGDSALYLCASSYHTGGVNEKLFFGSGTQLSVL.

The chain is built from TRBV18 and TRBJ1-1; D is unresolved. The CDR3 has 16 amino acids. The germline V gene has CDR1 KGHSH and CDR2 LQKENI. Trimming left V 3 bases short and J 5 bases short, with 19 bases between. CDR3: CASSPTIGVWDTEAFF. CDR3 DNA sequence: TGTGCCAGCTCACCGACGATCGGGGTGTGGGATACTGAAGCTTTCTTT.

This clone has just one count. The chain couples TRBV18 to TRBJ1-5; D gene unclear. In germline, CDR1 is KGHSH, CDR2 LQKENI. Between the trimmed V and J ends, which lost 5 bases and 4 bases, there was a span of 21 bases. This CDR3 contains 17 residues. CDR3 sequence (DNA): TGTGCCAGCTCAGAATCAGGTTGGGAGAGGGCAAATCAGCCCCAGCATTTT. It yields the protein CASSESGWERANQPQHF. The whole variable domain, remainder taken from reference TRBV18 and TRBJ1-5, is NAGVMQNPRHLVRRRGQEARLRCSPMKGHSHVYWYRQLPEEGLKFMVYLQKENIIDESGMPKERFSAEFPKEGPSILRIQQVVRGDSAAYFCASSESGWERANQPQHFGDGTRLSIL.

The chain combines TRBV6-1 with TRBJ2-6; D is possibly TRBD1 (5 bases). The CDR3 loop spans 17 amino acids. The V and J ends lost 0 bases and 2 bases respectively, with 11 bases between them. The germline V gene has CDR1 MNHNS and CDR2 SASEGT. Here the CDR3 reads CASSEAGRVAGANVLTF. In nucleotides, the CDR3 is TGTGCCAGCAGTGAAGCAGGCAGGGTAGCTGGGGCCAACGTCCTGACTTTC.

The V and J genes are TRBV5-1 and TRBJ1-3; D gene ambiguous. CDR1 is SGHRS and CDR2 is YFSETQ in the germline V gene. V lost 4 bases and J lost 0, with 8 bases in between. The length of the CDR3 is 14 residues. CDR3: CASSPFYSGNTIYF. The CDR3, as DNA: TGCGCCAGCAGCCCATTCTACTCTGGAAACACCATATATTTT.

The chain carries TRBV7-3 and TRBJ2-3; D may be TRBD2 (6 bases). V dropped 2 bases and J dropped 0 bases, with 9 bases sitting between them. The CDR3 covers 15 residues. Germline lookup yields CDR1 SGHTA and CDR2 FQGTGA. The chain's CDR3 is CASSLRGVSTDTQYF. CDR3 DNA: TGTGCCAGCAGCTTACGCGGGGTGAGCACAGATACGCAGTATTTT.

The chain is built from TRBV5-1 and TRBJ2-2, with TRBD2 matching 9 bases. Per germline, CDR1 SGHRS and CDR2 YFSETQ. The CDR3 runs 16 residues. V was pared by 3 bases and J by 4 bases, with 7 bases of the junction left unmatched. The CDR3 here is CASSWAAGGLTGELFF. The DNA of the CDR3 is TGCGCCAGCAGCTGGGCGGCGGGAGGGCTCACCGGGGAGCTGTTTTTT.

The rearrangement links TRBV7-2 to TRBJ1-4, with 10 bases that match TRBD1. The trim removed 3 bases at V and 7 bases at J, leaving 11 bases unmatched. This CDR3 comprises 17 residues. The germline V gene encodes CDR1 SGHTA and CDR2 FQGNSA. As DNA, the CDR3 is TGTGCCAGCAGCTTTCAATTACGGACAGGGGGTGGTGAAAAACTGTTTTTT. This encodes CASSFQLRTGGGEKLFF.